Only a few counts were recorded for the clone carrying this T cell receptor (beta chain). Antigen: not known. Healthy bone marrow donors made up the donor group. The sample belongs to a study of cytomegalovirus exposure and HLA in healthy donors. Primers included in the PCR were 60 Vbeta and 13 Jbeta primers. This table comes from immunoSEQ multiplex PCR, and its TCRdb copy is limited to in-frame clones, with some not included. The sample has around 200,000 clones, roughly four fifths seen once. General study points: A link between a missense DCLRE1C variant and TCR beta V- and J-gene trimming emerged from a later analysis. The Asian-associated ancestry cluster reportedly had fewer N-insertions than the approximately 610-donor mean in a later analysis. For most TCR beta V segments, an earlier analysis put the productive rate at about 87% or about 30% of the time.

With 6 bases clipped from V and 2 bases from J, the junction kept 2 bases outside the gene matches. This CDR3 is 15 amino acids long. Germline V CDR1 and CDR2: SGHRS, YFSETQ. This TCR was sampled from a man between 25 and 39 years old in good health and CMV-seronegative. The genes are TRBV5-1 and TRBJ2-1; 13 positions agree with TRBD2. Sequenced sample: PBMCs. DNA of the CDR3: TGCGCCAGCAAACTAGCGGGAGGGCCCTACAATGAGCAGTTCTTC. Protein sequence: CASKLAGGPYNEQFF.